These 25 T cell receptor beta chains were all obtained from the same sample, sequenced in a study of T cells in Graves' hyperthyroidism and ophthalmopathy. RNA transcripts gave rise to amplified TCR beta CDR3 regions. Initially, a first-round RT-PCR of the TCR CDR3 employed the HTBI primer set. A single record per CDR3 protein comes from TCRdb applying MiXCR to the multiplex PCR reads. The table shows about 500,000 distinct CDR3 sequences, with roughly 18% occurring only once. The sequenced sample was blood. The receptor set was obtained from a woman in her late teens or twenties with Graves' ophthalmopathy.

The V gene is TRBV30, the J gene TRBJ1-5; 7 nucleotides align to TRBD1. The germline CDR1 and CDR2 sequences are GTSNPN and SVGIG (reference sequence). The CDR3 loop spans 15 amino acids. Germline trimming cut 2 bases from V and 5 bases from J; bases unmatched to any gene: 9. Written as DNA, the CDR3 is TGTGCCTGGAGTTTCGGGCAGGGGGTCCATCAGCCCCAGCATTTT. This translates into CAWSFGQGVHQPQHF. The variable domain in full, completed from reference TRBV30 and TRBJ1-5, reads SQTIHQWPATLVQPVGSPLSLECTVEGTSNPNLYWYRQAAGRGLQLLFYSVGIGQISSEVPQNLSASRPQDRQFILSSKKLLLSDSGFYLCAWSFGQGVHQPQHFGDGTRLSIL.

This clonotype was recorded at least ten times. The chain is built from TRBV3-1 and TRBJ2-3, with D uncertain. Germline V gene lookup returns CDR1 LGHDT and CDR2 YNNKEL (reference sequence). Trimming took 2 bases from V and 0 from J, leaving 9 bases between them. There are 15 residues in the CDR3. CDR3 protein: CASSQQYSSTDTQYF. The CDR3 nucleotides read TGTGCCAGCAGCCAACAGTATTCTAGCACAGATACGCAGTATTTT.

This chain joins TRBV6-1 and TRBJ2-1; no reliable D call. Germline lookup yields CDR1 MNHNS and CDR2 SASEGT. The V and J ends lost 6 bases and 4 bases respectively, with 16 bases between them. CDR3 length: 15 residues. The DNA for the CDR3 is TGTGCCAGCAGACAAGACATTATCTCTTACAATGAGCAGTTCTTC. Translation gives CASRQDIISYNEQFF.

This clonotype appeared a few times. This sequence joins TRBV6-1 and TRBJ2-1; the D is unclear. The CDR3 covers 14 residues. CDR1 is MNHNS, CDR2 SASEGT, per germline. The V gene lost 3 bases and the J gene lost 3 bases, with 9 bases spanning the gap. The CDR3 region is CASSDQMGYNEQFF. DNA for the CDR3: TGTGCCAGCAGTGATCAGATGGGCTACAATGAGCAGTTCTTC.

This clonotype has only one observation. This chain's CDR3 is CASSVATRDEQYF. The CDR3 DNA sequence: TGTGCCAGCAGCGTAGCTACGCGGGATGAGCAGTACTTC. V is TRBV9 and J is TRBJ2-7; maybe TRBD2 (6 bases). The germline gives CDR1 SGDLS, CDR2 YYNGEE. V gave up 0 bases and J gave up 7 bases, with 11 bases separating them. The CDR3 extends over 13 amino acids.

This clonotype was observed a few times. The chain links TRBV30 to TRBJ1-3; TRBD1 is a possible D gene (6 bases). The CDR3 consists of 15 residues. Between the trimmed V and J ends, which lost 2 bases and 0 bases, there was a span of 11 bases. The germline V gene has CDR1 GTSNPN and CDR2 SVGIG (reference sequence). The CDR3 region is CAWSRGGVSGNTIYF. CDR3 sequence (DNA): TGTGCCTGGAGTCGGGGGGGCGTCTCTGGAAACACCATATATTTT.

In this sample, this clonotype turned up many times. CDR3 in amino acids: CASSLALAGHNEQFF. CDR3 bases: TGTGCCAGCAGCTTAGCACTAGCGGGCCACAATGAGCAGTTCTTC. This chain connects TRBV7-9 to TRBJ2-1; 9 nucleotides align to TRBD2. The CDR3 consists of 15 residues. The junction had 2 bases not matched to a gene; V was cut back by 0 bases and J by 5 bases. The germline gives CDR1 SEHNR, CDR2 FQNEAQ (reference sequence).

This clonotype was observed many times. The DNA of the CDR3 is TGCAGTGCTAGAGGGGCGACGGGAAGGTCCTACGAGCAGTACTTC. Amino acid sequence: CSARGATGRSYEQYF. The rearrangement uses TRBV20-1 and TRBJ2-7; D possibly corresponds to TRBD2 (5 bases). V lost 1 base to trimming and J lost 1 base, with 14 bases between them. The CDR3 length is 15 residues. Germline V gene lookup returns CDR1 DFQATT and CDR2 SNEGSKA (reference sequence).

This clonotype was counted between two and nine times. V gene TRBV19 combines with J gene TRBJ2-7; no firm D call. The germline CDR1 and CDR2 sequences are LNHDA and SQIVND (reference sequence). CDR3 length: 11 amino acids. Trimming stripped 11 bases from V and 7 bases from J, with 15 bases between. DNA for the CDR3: TGTGCCGCAGGCCCTATGGCTGAGCAGTACTTC. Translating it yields CAAGPMAEQYF.

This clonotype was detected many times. CDR3 coding DNA: TGTGCCAGCATTGACTGGGGATTTGGCAAAAACATTCAGTACTTC. As protein: CASIDWGFGKNIQYF. This chain uses TRBV2 with TRBJ2-4; D is unresolved. Germline V gene lookup returns CDR1 SNHLY and CDR2 FYNNEI. This CDR3 comprises 15 residues. V was cut by 7 bases and J by 3 bases, with 16 bases left in between. Full variable domain (outside the CDR3, taken from reference TRBV2 and TRBJ2-4): EPEVTQTPSHQVTQMGQEVILRCVPISNHLYFYWYRQILGQKVEFLVSFYNNEISEKSEIFDDQFSVERPDGSNFTLKIRSTKLEDSAMYFCASIDWGFGKNIQYFGAGTRLSVL.

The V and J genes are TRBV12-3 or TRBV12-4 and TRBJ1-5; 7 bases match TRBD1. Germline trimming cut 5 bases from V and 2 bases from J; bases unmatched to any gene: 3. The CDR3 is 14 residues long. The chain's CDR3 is CASSTTGRNQPQHF. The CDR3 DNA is TGTGCCAGCAGTACGACAGGGCGCAATCAGCCCCAGCATTTT.

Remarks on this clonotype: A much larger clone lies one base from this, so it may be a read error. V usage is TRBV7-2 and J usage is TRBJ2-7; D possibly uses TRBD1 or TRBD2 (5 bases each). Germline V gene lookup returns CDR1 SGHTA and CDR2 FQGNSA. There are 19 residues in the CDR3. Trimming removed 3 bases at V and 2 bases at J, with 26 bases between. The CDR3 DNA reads TGTGCCAGCAGCTTCTCAACAGCCGGGAAAGGGGTTCAAACCTACGAGCAGTACTTC. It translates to CASSFSTAGKGVQTYEQYF.

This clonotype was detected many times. The chain's CDR3 is CASSRLTGVQTQYF. In nucleotides, the CDR3 is TGTGCCAGCAGCCGACTCACGGGGGTGCAGACCCAGTACTTC. This chain joins TRBV3-1 and TRBJ2-5, with D possibly being TRBD2 (6 bases). The CDR3 extends over 14 amino acids. Germline V gene lookup returns CDR1 LGHDT and CDR2 YNNKEL (reference sequence). Trimming left V 4 bases short and J 6 bases short, with 15 bases between.

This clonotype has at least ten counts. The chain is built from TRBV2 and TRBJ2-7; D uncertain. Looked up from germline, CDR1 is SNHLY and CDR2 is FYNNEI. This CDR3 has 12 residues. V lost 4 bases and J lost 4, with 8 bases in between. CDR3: CASSALVYEQYF. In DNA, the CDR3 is TGTGCCAGCAGTGCTCTCGTGTACGAGCAGTACTTC.

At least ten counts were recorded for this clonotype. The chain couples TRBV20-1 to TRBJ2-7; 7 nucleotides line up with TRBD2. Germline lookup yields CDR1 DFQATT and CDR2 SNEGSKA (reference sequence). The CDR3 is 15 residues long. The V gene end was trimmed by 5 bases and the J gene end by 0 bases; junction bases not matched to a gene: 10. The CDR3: CSAHTRGSSSYEQYF. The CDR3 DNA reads TGCAGTGCTCATACACGCGGGAGCAGCTCCTACGAGCAGTACTTC.

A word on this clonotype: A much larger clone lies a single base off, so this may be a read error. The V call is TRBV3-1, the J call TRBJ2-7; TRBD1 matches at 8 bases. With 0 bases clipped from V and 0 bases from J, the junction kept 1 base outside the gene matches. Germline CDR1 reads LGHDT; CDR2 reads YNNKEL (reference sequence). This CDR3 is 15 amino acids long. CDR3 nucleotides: TGTGCCAGCAGCCAAGACAGGGGGCGCTCCTACGAGCAGTACTTC. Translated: CASSQDRGRSYEQYF.

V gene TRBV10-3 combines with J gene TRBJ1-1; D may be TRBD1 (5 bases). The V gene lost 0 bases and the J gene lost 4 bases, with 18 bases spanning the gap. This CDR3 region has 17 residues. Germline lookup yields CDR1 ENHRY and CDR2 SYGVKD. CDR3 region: CAISESAYGAYGTEAFF. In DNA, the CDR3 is TGTGCCATCAGTGAGTCGGCTTACGGGGCTTACGGCACTGAAGCTTTCTTT.

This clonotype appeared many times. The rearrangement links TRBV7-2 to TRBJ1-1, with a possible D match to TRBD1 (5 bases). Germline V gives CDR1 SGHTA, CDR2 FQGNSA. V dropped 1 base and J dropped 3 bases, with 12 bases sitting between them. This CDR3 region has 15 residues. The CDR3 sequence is CASSLVSGPYTEAFF. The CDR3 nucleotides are TGTGCCAGCAGCTTAGTCTCGGGACCTTACACTGAAGCTTTCTTT.

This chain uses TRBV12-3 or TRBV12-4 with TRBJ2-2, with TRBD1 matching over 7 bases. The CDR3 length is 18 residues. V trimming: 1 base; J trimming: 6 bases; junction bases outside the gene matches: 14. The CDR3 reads CASSLDMRQGWFPGELFF. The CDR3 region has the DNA TGTGCCAGCAGTTTAGATATGCGACAGGGATGGTTTCCCGGGGAGCTGTTTTTT.

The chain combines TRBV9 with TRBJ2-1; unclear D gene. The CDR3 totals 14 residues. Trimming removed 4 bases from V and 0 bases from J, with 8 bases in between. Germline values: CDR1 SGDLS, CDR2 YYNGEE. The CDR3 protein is CASSTWDSYNEQFF. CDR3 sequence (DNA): TGTGCCAGCAGCACCTGGGACTCCTACAATGAGCAGTTCTTC.

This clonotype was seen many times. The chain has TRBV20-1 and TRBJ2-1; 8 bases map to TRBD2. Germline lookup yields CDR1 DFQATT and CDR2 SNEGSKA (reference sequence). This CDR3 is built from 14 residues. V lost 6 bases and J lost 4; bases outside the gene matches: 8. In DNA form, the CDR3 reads TGCAGTGCACAGCTAGCGGGCCCTTACAATGAGCAGTTCTTC. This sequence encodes CSAQLAGPYNEQFF.

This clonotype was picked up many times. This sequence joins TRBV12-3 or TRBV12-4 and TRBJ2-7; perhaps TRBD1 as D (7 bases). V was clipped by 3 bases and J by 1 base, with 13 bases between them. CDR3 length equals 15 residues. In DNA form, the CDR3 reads TGTGCCAGCAGTTTCGCAGGGGGGCAATCCTACGAGCAGTACTTC. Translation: CASSFAGGQSYEQYF.

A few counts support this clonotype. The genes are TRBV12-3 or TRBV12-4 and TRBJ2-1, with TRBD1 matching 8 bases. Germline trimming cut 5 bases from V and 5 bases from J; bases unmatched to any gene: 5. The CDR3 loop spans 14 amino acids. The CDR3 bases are TGTGCCAGCAGTAGGACAGGGCCCAACAATGAGCAGTTCTTC. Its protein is CASSRTGPNNEQFF.

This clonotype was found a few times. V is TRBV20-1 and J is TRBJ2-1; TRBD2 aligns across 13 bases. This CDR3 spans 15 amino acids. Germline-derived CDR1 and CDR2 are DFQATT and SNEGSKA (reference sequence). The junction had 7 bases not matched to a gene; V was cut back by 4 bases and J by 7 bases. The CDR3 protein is CSAKRTSGSGNEQFF. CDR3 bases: TGCAGTGCTAAAAGGACTAGCGGGAGCGGGAATGAGCAGTTCTTC.

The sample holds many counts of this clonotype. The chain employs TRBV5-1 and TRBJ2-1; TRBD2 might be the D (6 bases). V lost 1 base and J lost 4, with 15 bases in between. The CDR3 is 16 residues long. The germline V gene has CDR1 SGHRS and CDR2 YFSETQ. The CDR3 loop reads CASSLPAGKAYNEQFF. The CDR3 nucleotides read TGCGCCAGCAGCTTGCCCGCGGGGAAGGCTTACAATGAGCAGTTCTTC.